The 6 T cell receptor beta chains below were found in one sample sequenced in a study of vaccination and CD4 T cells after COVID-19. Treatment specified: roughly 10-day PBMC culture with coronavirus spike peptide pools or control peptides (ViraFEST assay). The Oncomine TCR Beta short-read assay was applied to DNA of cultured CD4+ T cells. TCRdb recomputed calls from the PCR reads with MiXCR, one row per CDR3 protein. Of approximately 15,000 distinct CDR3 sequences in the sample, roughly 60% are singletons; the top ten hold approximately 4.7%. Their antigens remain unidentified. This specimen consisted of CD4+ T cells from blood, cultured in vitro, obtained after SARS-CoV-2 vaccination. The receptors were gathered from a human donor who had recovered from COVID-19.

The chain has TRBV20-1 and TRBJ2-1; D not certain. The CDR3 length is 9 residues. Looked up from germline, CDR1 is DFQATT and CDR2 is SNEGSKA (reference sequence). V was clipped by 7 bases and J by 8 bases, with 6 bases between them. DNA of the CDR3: TGCAGTGTGAACGATGAGCAGTTCTTC. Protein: CSVNDEQFF.

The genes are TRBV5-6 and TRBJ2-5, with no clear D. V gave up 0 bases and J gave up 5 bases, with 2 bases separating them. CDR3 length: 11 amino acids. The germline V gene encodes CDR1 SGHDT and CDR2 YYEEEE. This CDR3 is CASSLDETQYF. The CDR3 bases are TGTGCCAGCAGCTTGGACGAGACCCAGTACTTC.

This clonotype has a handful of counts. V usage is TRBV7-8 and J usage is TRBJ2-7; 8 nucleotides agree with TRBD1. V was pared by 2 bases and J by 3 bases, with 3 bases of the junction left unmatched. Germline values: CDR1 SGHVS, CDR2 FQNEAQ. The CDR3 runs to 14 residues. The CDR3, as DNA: TGTGCCAGCAGCTTAATAGACAGGGGCTACGAGCAGTACTTC. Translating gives CASSLIDRGYEQYF.

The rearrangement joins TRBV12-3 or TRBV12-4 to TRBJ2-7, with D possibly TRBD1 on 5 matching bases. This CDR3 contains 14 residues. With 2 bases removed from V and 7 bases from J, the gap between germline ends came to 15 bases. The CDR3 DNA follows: TGTGCCAGCAGTTTAAGGACAAGGCTCGGGGAGCAGTACTTC. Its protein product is CASSLRTRLGEQYF.

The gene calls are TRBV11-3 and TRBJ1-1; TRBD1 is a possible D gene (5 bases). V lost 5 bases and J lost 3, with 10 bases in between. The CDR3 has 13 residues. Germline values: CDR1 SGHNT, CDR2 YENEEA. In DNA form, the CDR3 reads TGTGCCAGCAGCCAGGGTATCGACACTGAAGCTTTCTTT. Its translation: CASSQGIDTEAFF.

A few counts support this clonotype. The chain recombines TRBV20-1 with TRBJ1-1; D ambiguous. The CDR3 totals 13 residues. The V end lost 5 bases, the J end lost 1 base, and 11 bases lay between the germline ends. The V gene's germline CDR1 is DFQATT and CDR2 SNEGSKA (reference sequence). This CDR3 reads CSAEEAGNTEAFF. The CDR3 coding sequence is TGCAGTGCTGAAGAAGCAGGGAACACTGAAGCTTTCTTT.